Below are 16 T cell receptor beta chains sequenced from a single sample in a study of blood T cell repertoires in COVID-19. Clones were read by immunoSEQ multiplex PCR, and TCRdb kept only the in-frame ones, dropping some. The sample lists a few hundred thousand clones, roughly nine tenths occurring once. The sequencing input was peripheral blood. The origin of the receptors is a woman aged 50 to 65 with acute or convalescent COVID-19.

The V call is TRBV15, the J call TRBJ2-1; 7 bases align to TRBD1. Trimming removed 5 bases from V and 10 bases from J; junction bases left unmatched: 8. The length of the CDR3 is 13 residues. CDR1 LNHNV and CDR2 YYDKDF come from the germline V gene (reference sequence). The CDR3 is CATSVDRVEEQFF. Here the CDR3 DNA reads TGTGCCACCAGCGTCGACAGGGTGGAAGAGCAGTTCTTC.

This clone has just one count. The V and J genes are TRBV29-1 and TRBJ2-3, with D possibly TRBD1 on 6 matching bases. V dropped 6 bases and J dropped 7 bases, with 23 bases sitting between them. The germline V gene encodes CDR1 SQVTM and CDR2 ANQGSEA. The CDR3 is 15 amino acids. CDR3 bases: TGCAGCGTCGAGGGTGGGCCAAGGGGGAAAAATACGCAGTATTTT. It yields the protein CSVEGGPRGKNTQYF.

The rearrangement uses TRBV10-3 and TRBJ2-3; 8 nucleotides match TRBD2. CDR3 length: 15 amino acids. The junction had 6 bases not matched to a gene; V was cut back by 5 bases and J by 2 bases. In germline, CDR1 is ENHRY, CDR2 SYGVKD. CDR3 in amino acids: CAISQAGVTTDTQYF. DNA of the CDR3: TGTGCCATCAGTCAAGCGGGAGTCACCACAGATACGCAGTATTTT.

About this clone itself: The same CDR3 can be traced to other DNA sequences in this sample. The CDR3 reads CASSVGASGYNEQFF. CDR3 nucleotide sequence: TGTGCCAGCAGCGTGGGGGCTAGCGGCTACAATGAGCAGTTCTTC. This chain joins TRBV9 and TRBJ2-1; possible D gene TRBD2, 7 bases. The CDR3 contains 15 residues. The germline gives CDR1 SGDLS, CDR2 YYNGEE. V lost 2 bases and J 3 bases, leaving 12 bases between the germline ends.

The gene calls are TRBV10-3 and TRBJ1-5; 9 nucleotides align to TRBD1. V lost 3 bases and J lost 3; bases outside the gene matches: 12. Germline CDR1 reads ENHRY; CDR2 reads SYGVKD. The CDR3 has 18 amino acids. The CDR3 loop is CAISESVQGANNNQPQHF. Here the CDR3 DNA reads TGTGCCATCAGTGAATCGGTACAGGGGGCGAATAACAATCAGCCCCAGCATTTT.

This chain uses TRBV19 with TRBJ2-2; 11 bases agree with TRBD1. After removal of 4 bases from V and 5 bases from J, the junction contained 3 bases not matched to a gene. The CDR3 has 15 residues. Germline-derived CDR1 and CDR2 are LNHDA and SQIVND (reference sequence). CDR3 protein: CASSRWDRGTGELFF. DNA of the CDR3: TGTGCCAGTAGTAGATGGGACAGGGGGACCGGGGAGCTGTTTTTT.

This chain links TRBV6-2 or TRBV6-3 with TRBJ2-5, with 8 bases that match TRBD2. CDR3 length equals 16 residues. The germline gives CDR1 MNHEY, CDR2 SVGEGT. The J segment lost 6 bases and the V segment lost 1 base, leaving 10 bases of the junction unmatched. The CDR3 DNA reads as TGTGCCAGCAGTTACTTCGGTAGCGGGGCTGCCCAGACCCAGTACTTC. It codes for CASSYFGSGAAQTQYF.

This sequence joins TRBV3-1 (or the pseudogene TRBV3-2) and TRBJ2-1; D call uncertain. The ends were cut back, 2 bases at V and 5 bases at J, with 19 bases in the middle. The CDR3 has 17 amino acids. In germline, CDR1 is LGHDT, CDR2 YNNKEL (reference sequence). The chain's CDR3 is CASSQRVALGYHNEQFF. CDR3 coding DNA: TGTGCCAGCAGCCAAAGAGTAGCCCTCGGATACCACAATGAGCAGTTCTTC.

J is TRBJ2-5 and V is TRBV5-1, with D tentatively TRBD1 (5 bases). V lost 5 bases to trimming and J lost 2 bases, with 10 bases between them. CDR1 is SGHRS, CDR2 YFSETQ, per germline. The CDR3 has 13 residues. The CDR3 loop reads CASSHDSQETQYF. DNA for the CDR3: TGCGCCAGCAGTCACGACAGTCAAGAGACCCAGTACTTC.

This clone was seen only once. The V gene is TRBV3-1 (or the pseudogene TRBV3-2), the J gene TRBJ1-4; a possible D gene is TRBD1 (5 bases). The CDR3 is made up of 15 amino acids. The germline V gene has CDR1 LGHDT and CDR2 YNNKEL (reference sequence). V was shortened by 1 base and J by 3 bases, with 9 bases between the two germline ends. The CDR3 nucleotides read TGTGCCAGCAGCCAAGCTTGGGGGGCTAATGAAAAACTGTTTTTT. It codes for CASSQAWGANEKLFF.

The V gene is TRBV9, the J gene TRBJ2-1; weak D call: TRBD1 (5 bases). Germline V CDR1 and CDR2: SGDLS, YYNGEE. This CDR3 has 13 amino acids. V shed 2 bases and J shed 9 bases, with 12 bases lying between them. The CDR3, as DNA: TGTGCCAGCAGCGTGACAGTGAGTCCTGAGCAGTTCTTC. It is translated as CASSVTVSPEQFF.

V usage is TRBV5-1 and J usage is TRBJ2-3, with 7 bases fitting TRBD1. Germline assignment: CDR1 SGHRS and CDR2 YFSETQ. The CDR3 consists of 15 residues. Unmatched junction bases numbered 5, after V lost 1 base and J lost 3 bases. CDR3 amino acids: CASSLRDRATDTQYF. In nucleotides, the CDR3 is TGCGCCAGCAGCTTGCGCGACAGGGCGACAGATACGCAGTATTTT.

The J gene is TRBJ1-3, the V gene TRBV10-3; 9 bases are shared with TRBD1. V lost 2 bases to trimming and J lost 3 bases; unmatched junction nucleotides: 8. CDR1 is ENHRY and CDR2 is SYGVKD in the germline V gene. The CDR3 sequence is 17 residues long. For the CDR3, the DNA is TGTGCCATCAGTGAGAAAGAATACAGGGGGCTTGGAAACACCATATATTTT. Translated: CAISEKEYRGLGNTIYF.

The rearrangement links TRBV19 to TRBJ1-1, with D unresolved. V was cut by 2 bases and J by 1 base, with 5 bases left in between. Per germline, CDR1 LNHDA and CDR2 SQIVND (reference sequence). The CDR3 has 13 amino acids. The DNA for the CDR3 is TGTGCCAGTAGTATAAGACAGAACACTGAAGCTTTCTTT. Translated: CASSIRQNTEAFF. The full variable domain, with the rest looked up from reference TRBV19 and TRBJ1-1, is DGGITQSPKYLFRKEGQNVTLSCEQNLNHDAMYWYRQDPGQGLRLIYYSQIVNDFQKGDIAEGYSVSREKKESFPLTVTSAQKNPTAFYLCASSIRQNTEAFFGQGTRLTVV.

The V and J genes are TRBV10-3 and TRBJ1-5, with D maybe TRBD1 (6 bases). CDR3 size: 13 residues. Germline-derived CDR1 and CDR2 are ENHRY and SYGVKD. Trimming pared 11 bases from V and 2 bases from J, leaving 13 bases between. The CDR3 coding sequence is TGTGCCTCGACACAGGGTGGCAATCAGCCCCAGCATTTT. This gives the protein CASTQGGNQPQHF.

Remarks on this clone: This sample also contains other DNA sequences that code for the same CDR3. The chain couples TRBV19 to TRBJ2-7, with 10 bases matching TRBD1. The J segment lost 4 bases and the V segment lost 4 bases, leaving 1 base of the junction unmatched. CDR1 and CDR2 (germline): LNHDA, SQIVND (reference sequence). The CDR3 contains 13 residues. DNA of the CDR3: TGTGCCAGTAGTAGGGACAGGGGTTACGAGCAGTACTTC. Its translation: CASSRDRGYEQYF. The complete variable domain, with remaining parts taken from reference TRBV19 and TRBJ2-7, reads DGGITQSPKYLFRKEGQNVTLSCEQNLNHDAMYWYRQDPGQGLRLIYYSQIVNDFQKGDIAEGYSVSREKKESFPLTVTSAQKNPTAFYLCASSRDRGYEQYFGPGTRLTVT.